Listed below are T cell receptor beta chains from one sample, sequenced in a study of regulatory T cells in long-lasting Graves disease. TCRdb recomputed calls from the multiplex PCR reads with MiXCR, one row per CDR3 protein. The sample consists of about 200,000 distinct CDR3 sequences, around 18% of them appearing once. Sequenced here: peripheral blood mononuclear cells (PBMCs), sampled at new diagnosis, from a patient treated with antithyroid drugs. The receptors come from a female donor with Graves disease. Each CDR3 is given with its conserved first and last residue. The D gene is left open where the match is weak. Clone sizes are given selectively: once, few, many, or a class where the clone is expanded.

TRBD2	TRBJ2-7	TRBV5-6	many	CASRLAGGTYEQYF	TGTGCCAGCAGATTAGCGGGAGGAACCTACGAGCAGTACTTC
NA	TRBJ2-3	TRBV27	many	CASSFGGTDTQYF	TGTGCCAGCAGTTTTGGGGGGACAGATACGCAGTATTTT
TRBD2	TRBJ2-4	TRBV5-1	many	CASSLASWASGRKSDIQYF	TGCGCCAGCAGCTTGGCTTCCTGGGCTAGCGGGAGGAAGAGTGACATTCAGTACTTC
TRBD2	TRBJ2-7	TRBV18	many	CASSPTSGIGYEQYF	TGTGCCAGCTCACCAACTAGCGGGATAGGCTACGAGCAGTACTTC
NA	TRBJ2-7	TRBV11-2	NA	CASSRVTDYEQYF	TGTGCCAGCAGCCGGGTAACTGACTACGAGCAGTACTTC
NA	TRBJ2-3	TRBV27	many	CASTRADTQYF	TGTGCCAGCACGCGGGCAGATACGCAGTATTTT
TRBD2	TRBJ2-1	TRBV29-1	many	CSVDPPAGAPGEQFF	TGCAGCGTGGACCCACCAGCGGGAGCCCCCGGTGAGCAGTTCTTC
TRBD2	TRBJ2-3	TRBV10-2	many	CASSVVAGGPRADTQYF	TGCGCCAGCAGTGTAGTAGCGGGAGGGCCTCGTGCAGATACGCAGTATTTT
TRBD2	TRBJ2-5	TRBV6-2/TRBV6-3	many	CASSWTSGRETQYF	TGTGCCAGCAGCTGGACTAGCGGGAGAGAGACCCAGTACTTC
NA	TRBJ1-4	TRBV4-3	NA	CASRQWSKPNEKLFF	TGCGCCAGCCGCCAATGGTCGAAACCTAATGAAAAACTGTTTTTT
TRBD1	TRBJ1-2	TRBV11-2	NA	CASSSGTENGYTF	TGTGCCAGCAGCTCCGGGACAGAAAATGGCTACACCTTC
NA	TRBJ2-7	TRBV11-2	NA	CASSFGASASAYEQYF	TGTGCCAGCAGCTTCGGGGCTAGCGCGTCGGCCTACGAGCAGTACTTC
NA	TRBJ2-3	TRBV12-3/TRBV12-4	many	CASSLVAQDTQYF	TGTGCCAGCAGTTTAGTAGCCCAGGATACGCAGTATTTT
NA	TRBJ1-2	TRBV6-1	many	CASSEVSGNYGYTF	TGTGCCAGCAGTGAGGTCTCTGGTAACTATGGCTACACCTTC
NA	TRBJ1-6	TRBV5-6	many	CASSFGGGYNSPLHF	TGTGCCAGCAGCTTTGGAGGAGGGTATAATTCACCCCTCCACTTT
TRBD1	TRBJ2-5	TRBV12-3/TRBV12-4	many	CASSLGGTGGLETQYF	TGTGCCAGCAGTTTGGGCGGGACAGGGGGTTTAGAGACCCAGTACTTC
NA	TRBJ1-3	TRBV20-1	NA	CSASPNTIYF	TGCAGTGCTTCCCCAAACACCATATATTTT
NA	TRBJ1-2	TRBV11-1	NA	CASSFSGLGYTF	TGTGCCAGCAGCTTTTCTGGGCTGGGCTACACCTTC
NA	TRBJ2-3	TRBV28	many	CASSGKTTDTQYF	TGTGCCAGCAGTGGAAAGACGACAGATACGCAGTATTTT
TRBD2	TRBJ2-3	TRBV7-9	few	CASSLALTRVLAGASDTQYF	TGTGCCAGCAGCTTAGCCCTCACTAGAGTACTAGCGGGAGCTTCGGATACGCAGTATTTT
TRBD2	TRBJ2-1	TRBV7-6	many	CASSLERQRELFF	TGTGCCAGCAGCTTAGAACGGCAGCGGGAACTGTTCTTC
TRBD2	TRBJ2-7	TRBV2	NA	CASSTRLAGDEQYF	TGTGCCAGCAGCACAAGACTAGCGGGAGACGAGCAGTACTTC
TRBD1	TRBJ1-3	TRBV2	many	CASRAGTAGNTIYF	TGTGCCAGCAGGGCCGGGACAGCTGGAAACACCATATATTTT
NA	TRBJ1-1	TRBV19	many	CASRAERGDTEAFF	TGTGCCAGTAGGGCGGAGAGGGGTGACACTGAAGCTTTCTTT
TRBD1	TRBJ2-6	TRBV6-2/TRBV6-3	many	CASSQGTGAGANVLTF	TGTGCCAGCAGTCAGGGGACAGGGGCTGGGGCCAACGTCCTGACTTTC
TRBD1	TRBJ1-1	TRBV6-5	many	CASSYSPGGQERAFF	TGTGCCAGCAGTTACTCCCCGGGGGGACAGGAGAGAGCTTTCTTT
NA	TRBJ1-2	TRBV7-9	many	CASSFSGTNYGYTF	TGTGCCAGCAGTTTCTCCGGGACCAACTATGGCTACACCTTC
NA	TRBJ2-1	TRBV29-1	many	CSVRTVSSYNEQFF	TGCAGCGTTAGGACGGTGAGCTCCTACAATGAGCAGTTCTTC
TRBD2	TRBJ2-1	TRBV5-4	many	CASSSTGTSGTRDEQFF	TGTGCCAGCAGTTCCACCGGGACTAGCGGGACTAGGGATGAGCAGTTCTTC
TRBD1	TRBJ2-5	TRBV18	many	CASSPLWTGAQETQYF	TGTGCCAGCTCACCACTCTGGACAGGGGCGCAAGAGACCCAGTACTTC
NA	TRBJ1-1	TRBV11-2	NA	CVSSLDGLTLNTEAFF	TGTGTCAGCAGCTTGGACGGGCTTACCCTAAACACTGAAGCTTTCTTT
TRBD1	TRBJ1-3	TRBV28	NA	CASSSNRGRRGNTIYF	TGTGCCAGCAGTTCCAACAGGGGGCGGAGAGGAAACACCATATATTTT
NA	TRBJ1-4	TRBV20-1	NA	CSARDWGRATNEKLFF	TGCAGTGCTAGAGATTGGGGGAGGGCAACTAATGAAAAACTGTTTTTT
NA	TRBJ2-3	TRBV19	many	CASSSPGASTDTQYF	TGTGCCAGTAGTTCTCCAGGGGCAAGCACAGATACGCAGTATTTT
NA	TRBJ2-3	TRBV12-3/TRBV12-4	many	CASSPSGTQYF	TGTGCCAGCAGCCCCTCTGGTACGCAGTATTTT
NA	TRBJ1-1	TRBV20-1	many	CSAQTGTVNTEAFF	TGCAGTGCTCAAACCGGGACCGTGAACACTGAAGCTTTCTTT
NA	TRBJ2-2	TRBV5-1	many	CASSLGRHTGELFF	TGCGCCAGCAGCTTGGGACGGCATACCGGGGAGCTGTTTTTT
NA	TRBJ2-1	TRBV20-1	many	CSARDLRRGFQDNEQFF	TGCAGTGCTAGAGATCTTAGACGGGGCTTTCAAGACAATGAGCAGTTCTTC
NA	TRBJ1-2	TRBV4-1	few	CASSQDQIAGYGYTF	TGCGCCAGCAGCCAAGATCAGATAGCTGGCTATGGCTACACCTTC
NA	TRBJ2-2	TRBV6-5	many	CASSYPTRPGELFF	TGTGCCAGCAGTTACCCGACTAGGCCCGGGGAGCTGTTTTTT
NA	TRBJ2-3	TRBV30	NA	CAWSGSGVDTQYF	TGTGCCTGGAGTGGATCGGGGGTAGATACGCAGTATTTT
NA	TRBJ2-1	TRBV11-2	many	CASSSPGLLSYNEQFF	TGTGCCAGCAGCTCCCCGGGACTCCTGAGCTACAATGAGCAGTTCTTC
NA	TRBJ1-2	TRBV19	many	CASAGRGTGQGSYGYTF	TGTGCCAGTGCGGGGAGGGGAACAGGCCAAGGATCCTATGGCTACACCTTC
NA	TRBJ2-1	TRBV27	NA	CASSDPSRGDNEQFF	TGTGCCAGCAGTGATCCGAGCCGGGGTGACAATGAGCAGTTCTTC
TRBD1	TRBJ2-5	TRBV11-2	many	CASSLDGQGRGETQYF	TGTGCCAGCAGCTTGGATGGACAGGGTCGCGGGGAGACCCAGTACTTC
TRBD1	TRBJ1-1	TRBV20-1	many	CSARTRTGGTEAFF	TGCAGTGCTAGGACAAGGACAGGGGGTACTGAAGCTTTCTTT
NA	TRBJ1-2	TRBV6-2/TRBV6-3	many	CASSYSLEGGGYTF	TGTGCCAGCAGTTACTCACTCGAGGGGGGGGGCTACACCTTC
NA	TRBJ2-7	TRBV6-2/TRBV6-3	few	CASSYPSYEQYF	TGTGCCAGCAGTTACCCCTCCTACGAGCAGTACTTC
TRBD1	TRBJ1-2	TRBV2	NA	CASSEGQTWDGYTF	TGTGCCAGCAGTGAGGGACAGACGTGGGATGGCTACACCTTC
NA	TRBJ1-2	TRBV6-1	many	CASSPLIDSVETHGYTF	TGTGCCAGCAGTCCCCTGATAGACAGCGTCGAAACTCATGGCTACACCTTC
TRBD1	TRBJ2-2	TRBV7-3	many	CASRYDRDTGELFF	TGTGCCAGCAGATACGACAGGGACACCGGGGAGCTGTTTTTT
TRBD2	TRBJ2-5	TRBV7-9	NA	CASSSRLAGTETQYF	TGTGCCAGCAGCTCGAGACTAGCGGGAACAGAGACCCAGTACTTC
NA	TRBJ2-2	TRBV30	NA	CAFILGGRDTGELFF	TGTGCCTTCATATTAGGGGGGCGGGACACCGGGGAGCTGTTTTTT
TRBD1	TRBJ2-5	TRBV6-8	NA	CASSARDSQETQYF	TGTGCCAGCAGCGCCCGGGACAGCCAAGAGACCCAGTACTTC
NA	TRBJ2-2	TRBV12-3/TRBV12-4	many	CASSPRSSGDTGELFF	TGTGCCAGCAGTCCACGGTCGAGTGGGGACACCGGGGAGCTGTTTTTT